Sequencing of this TCR beta chain was carried out in a study of blood T cells in healthy people across ages. The CDR3 runs to 18 residues. After removal of 4 bases from V and 4 bases from J, the junction contained 13 bases not matched to a gene. The germline gives CDR1 KGHDR, CDR2 SFDVKD. Primed by a sample-barcoded 5' primer and a J-beta primer mix, a second PCR proceeded for about 6 to 12 cycles. TCRdb re-called the 5' RACE reads through MiXCR, storing one row per CDR3 protein. The table includes 750,000 to 950,000 distinct CDR3 sequences, about 55% detected once. The source of this sequence is a man at least 80 years old in good health. The sequenced sample was blood. This chain links TRBV24-1 with TRBJ1-5; 9 bases are a match to TRBD1. Here the CDR3 DNA reads TGTGCCACCAGTGACCCCCCGGGACAGGGCGGGAGAAATCAGCCCCAGCATTTT. Protein sequence: CATSDPPGQGGRNQPQHF.